The 11 T cell receptor beta chains below come from one sample, sequenced in a study of blood T cell repertoires in COVID-19. Data came from immunoSEQ multiplex PCR; TCRdb stores just in-frame clones and leaves some out. The sample holds over 70,000 clones, 80% seen once. Specimen: peripheral blood. These receptors came from a woman in her 70s with acute or convalescent COVID-19.

The chain uses TRBV25-1 and TRBJ2-1; TRBD2 matches at 7 bases. Trimming cost V 2 bases and J 5 bases; bases outside gene matches: 12. This CDR3 is 17 amino acids long. Germline-derived CDR1 and CDR2 are MGHDK and SYGVNS. CDR3 sequence: CASSEALLAGADNEQFF. CDR3 nucleotide sequence: TGTGCCAGCAGTGAAGCTTTGCTGGCGGGAGCGGACAATGAGCAGTTCTTC.

V and J are TRBV2 and TRBJ1-1; D unresolved. CDR1 is SNHLY, CDR2 FYNNEI, per germline. V lost 4 bases and J lost 4, with 4 bases in between. This CDR3 spans 11 amino acids. The CDR3 DNA reads TGTGCCAGCAGTGCGGTCACTGAAGCTTTCTTT. This encodes CASSAVTEAFF.

This chain joins TRBV7-7 and TRBJ2-1, with 16 bases matching TRBD2. Germline-derived CDR1 and CDR2 are SSHAT and FNYEAQ (reference sequence). Trimming at V came to 3 bases and at J to 3 bases, leaving 5 bases not matched to a gene. The CDR3 has 18 residues. This chain's CDR3 is CASSLGLAGGHLYNEQFF. The CDR3 DNA is TGTGCCAGCAGCTTGGGACTAGCGGGAGGGCATCTCTACAATGAGCAGTTCTTC.

The rearrangement links TRBV9 to TRBJ2-1; no firm D call. Trimming removed 4 bases from V and 0 bases from J, with 11 bases in between. The CDR3 consists of 15 residues. Germline V gene sequence: CDR1 SGDLS, CDR2 YYNGEE. CDR3 sequence (DNA): TGTGCCAGCAGCCCCCGCGGAACCTCCTACAATGAGCAGTTCTTC. Its protein product is CASSPRGTSYNEQFF.

In regard to this clone: Germline and junction disagree at one end, which may indicate a read error. The chain links TRBV7-9 to TRBJ1-2; 7 nucleotides match TRBD1. Germline-derived CDR1 and CDR2 are SEHNR and FQNEAQ (reference sequence). The CDR3 contains 17 residues. CDR3 sequence reads: CASSSTHQGVLNYGYTF. CDR3 nucleotide sequence: TGTGCCAGCAGCTCGACACACCAGGGGGTCCTTAACTATGGCTACACTTTC.

This clone was detected a few times. V gene TRBV3-1 (or the pseudogene TRBV3-2) combines with J gene TRBJ1-2; 8 bases agree with TRBD1. CDR1 LGHDT and CDR2 YNNKEL come from the germline V gene (reference sequence). The CDR3 has 16 amino acids. V lost 5 bases and J lost 4; bases outside the gene matches: 12. CDR3 loop: CASSERMTGAPYGYTF. The CDR3 nucleotides read TGTGCCAGCAGCGAGAGAATGACAGGGGCACCCTATGGCTACACCTTC.

The rearrangement joins TRBV18 to TRBJ1-2; 7 nucleotides match TRBD1. The V gene end was trimmed by 3 bases and the J gene end by 1 base; junction bases not matched to a gene: 5. This CDR3 spans 15 amino acids. The germline V gene encodes CDR1 KGHSH and CDR2 LQKENI. CDR3 amino acids: CASSPDRSINYGYTF. The CDR3 coding sequence is TGTGCCAGCTCACCGGACAGGAGTATTAACTATGGCTACACCTTC. The full variable domain, completed using reference TRBV18 and TRBJ1-2, is NAGVMQNPRHLVRRRGQEARLRCSPMKGHSHVYWYRQLPEEGLKFMVYLQKENIIDESGMPKERFSAEFPKEGPSILRIQQVVRGDSAAYFCASSPDRSINYGYTFGSGTRLTVV.

V usage is TRBV5-1 and J usage is TRBJ1-1; D gene unclear. CDR1 and CDR2 from the germline V gene are SGHRS and YFSETQ. Trimming cost V 3 bases and J 1 base, with 7 bases left between them. This CDR3 has 13 amino acids. CDR3: CASSSRSNTEAFF. The CDR3 coding sequence is TGCGCCAGCAGCTCCCGGTCGAACACTGAAGCTTTCTTT. Full variable domain (missing parts from reference TRBV5-1 and TRBJ1-1): KAGVTQTPRYLIKTRGQQVTLSCSPISGHRSVSWYQQTPGQGLQFLFEYFSETQRNKGNFPGRFSGRQFSNSRSEMNVSTLELGDSALYLCASSSRSNTEAFFGQGTRLTVV.

The chain couples TRBV7-9 to TRBJ2-1; TRBD1 might be the D (6 bases). V dropped 1 base and J dropped 10 bases, with 11 bases sitting between them. CDR3 size: 13 residues. Germline loops: CDR1 SEHNR, CDR2 FQNEAQ (reference sequence). The CDR3 DNA is TGTGCCAGCAGCTTAGGGGGGCATCGAGAGCAGTTCTTC. It encodes CASSLGGHREQFF.

This chain connects TRBV18 to TRBJ2-1, with 9 bases fitting TRBD2. Per germline, CDR1 KGHSH and CDR2 LQKENI. The CDR3 spans 16 residues. V shed 2 bases and J 6 bases; nucleotides not matched to a gene: 8. CDR3 DNA sequence: TGTGCCAGCTCACCAGTAGCGGGAGTGGGGGCCAATGAGCAGTTCTTC. Encoded protein: CASSPVAGVGANEQFF. Drawing the rest from reference TRBV18 and TRBJ2-1, the complete variable domain is NAGVMQNPRHLVRRRGQEARLRCSPMKGHSHVYWYRQLPEEGLKFMVYLQKENIIDESGMPKERFSAEFPKEGPSILRIQQVVRGDSAAYFCASSPVAGVGANEQFFGPGTRLTVL.

The chain joins TRBV5-4 to TRBJ2-7, with 10 bases lining up with TRBD1. Germline V lookup: CDR1 SGHNT, CDR2 YYREEE (reference sequence). J lost 2 bases, V lost 5 bases, and 10 bases had no gene match. This CDR3 has 16 residues. This chain's CDR3 is CASSPGTGARPYEQYF. DNA of the CDR3: TGTGCCAGCAGTCCCGGGACAGGGGCACGGCCCTACGAGCAGTACTTC.